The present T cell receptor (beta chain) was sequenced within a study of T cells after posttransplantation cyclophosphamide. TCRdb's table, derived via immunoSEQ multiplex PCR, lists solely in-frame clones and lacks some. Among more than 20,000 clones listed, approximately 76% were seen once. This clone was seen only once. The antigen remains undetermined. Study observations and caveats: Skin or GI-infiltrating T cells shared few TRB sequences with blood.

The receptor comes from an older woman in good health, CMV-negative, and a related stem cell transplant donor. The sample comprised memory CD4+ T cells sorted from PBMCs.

This CDR3 reads CASSVRGENTIYF. In DNA form, the CDR3 reads TGTGCCAGCAGCGTCAGGGGGGAAAACACCATATATTTT. The chain couples TRBV7-2 to TRBJ1-3, with 7 bases identical to TRBD1. CDR3 length: 13 amino acids. After removal of 5 bases from V and 6 bases from J, the junction contained 4 bases not matched to a gene. The germline gives CDR1 SGHTA, CDR2 FQGNSA.